The rows below give T cell receptor beta chains drawn from one sample of a study of identical twins. From the 5' RACE reads, TCRdb called clonotypes with MiXCR, one entry per CDR3 protein. The data hold hundreds of thousands of distinct CDR3 sequences, with around 8.6% observed a single time. The same sample was also studied in work on yellow fever vaccine responses in identical twins.

The sample comprised PBMCs. The receptors originated from a woman younger than 35 in good health. The CDR3 runs from the conserved cysteine through the conserved F or W. D genes are given only for firm matches. The size field is filled for only some rows; it gives once, few, many or a size class.

D,J,V,size,DNA,CDR3
NA,TRBJ2-7,TRBV29-1,many,TGCAGCGTTGTTGAAGCCCGGGCTACCTACGAGCAGTACTTC,CSVVEARATYEQYF
TRBD2,TRBJ2-1,TRBV4-3,few,TGCGCCAGCAGCGCGAGGCATAGCGGGGTTTCCTACAATGAGCAGTTCTTC,CASSARHSGVSYNEQFF
TRBD1,TRBJ2-3,TRBV27,NA,TGTGCCAGCCTCCTGACAGGGCGGCCCACAGATACGCAGTATTTT,CASLLTGRPTDTQYF
TRBD2,TRBJ2-2,TRBV29-1,many,TGCAGCGTTCTATACAACCTTGGGGAGGGAACCGGGGAGCTGTTTTTT,CSVLYNLGEGTGELFF
TRBD2,TRBJ2-3,TRBV7-9,NA,TGTGCCAGCAGCTCGCCCCGGACTAGCGGGCTACCTACGCAGTATTTT,CASSSPRTSGLPTQYF
NA,TRBJ2-7,TRBV30,few,TGTGCCTGGAGTTTCACGGAACGGCACGAGCAGTACTTC,CAWSFTERHEQYF
NA,TRBJ1-1,TRBV4-3,NA,TGCGCCAGCAGCCCAAACAGGCCGGACACTGAAGCTTTCTTT,CASSPNRPDTEAFF
NA,TRBJ2-7,TRBV28,NA,TGTGCCAGCAGTTTCATCCGTAGGGGACGTCCGGGGGACTACGAGCAGTACTTC,CASSFIRRGRPGDYEQYF
TRBD1,TRBJ1-5,TRBV15,few,TGTGCCACCAGCAGAGACGAGACAGGGAACAATCAGCCCCAGCATTTT,CATSRDETGNNQPQHF
NA,TRBJ1-1,TRBV18,few,TGTGCCAGCTCACCACCGAACAGGGTGAACACTGAAGCTTTCTTT,CASSPPNRVNTEAFF
NA,TRBJ1-4,TRBV7-9,many,TGTGCCAGCAGCTACCCCACAGGGTCAACTAATGAAAAACTGTTTTTT,CASSYPTGSTNEKLFF
NA,TRBJ2-2,TRBV7-9,NA,TGTGCCAGCAGTAACACAGGGAGCAGAATCGCCGGGGAGCTGTTTTTT,CASSNTGSRIAGELFF
NA,TRBJ1-3,TRBV7-2,NA,TGTGCCAGCAGCACCTCGGCCAGCTCTGGAAACACCATATATTTT,CASSTSASSGNTIYF
NA,TRBJ2-7,TRBV4-1,few,TGCGCCAGCAGCCGGGGATCTGGAGAGCAGTACTTC,CASSRGSGEQYF
NA,TRBJ2-5,TRBV5-1,many,TGCGCCAGCAGCCCGGGACCGTTAAATCTCGGAGAGACCCAGTACTTC,CASSPGPLNLGETQYF
NA,TRBJ2-3,TRBV15,NA,TGTGCCACCAGCGGAATAGCGGATACGCAGTATTTT,CATSGIADTQYF
NA,TRBJ2-1,TRBV7-9,few,TGTGCCAGCAGCTTGGTAATAGGGCATGAGCAGTTCTTC,CASSLVIGHEQFF
TRBD1,TRBJ2-3,TRBV4-3,many,TGCGCCAGCAGCCCCGGACAGGGGCCCCTTCCCCGCACAGATACGCAGTATTTT,CASSPGQGPLPRTDTQYF
NA,TRBJ2-1,TRBV12-3/TRBV12-4,NA,TGTGCCAGCAGTCCCGGGGACTGGGGGCAATCCTTC,CASSPGDWGQSF
TRBD1,TRBJ2-1,TRBV5-1,NA,TGCGCCAGCAGCTTCCCAGGGGGCTCCTACAATGAGCAGTTCTTC,CASSFPGGSYNEQFF
NA,TRBJ2-5,TRBV14,many,TGTGCCAGCAGCCAAGATTCCGGGAAGACCCAGTACTTC,CASSQDSGKTQYF
NA,TRBJ2-7,TRBV20-1,NA,TGCAGTGCTTCCCCGACTACTACCAGCTCCTACGAGCAGTACTTC,CSASPTTTSSYEQYF
NA,TRBJ1-3,TRBV18,NA,TGTGCCAGCTCACCGGGGAACTCTGGAAACACCATATATTTT,CASSPGNSGNTIYF
TRBD1,TRBJ2-1,TRBV6-2/TRBV6-3,NA,TGTGCCAGCAGGGCGCGGGACAGGCCCGTGGGGGGGCAGTTCTTC,CASRARDRPVGGQFF
TRBD1,TRBJ2-7,TRBV5-1,NA,TGCGCCAGCAGCTTGGCCACGGGGACAGGGTCATACGAGCAGTACTTC,CASSLATGTGSYEQYF
NA,TRBJ1-2,TRBV19,few,TGTGCCAGTAGTATAGTTCGGGGCCGCGAGGCGATCTTC,CASSIVRGREAIF
NA,TRBJ1-2,TRBV2,few,TGTGCCAGCCCGCAAGGGTCAGGGGAATACGGTGGCTACACCTTC,CASPQGSGEYGGYTF
TRBD1,TRBJ1-5,TRBV12-3/TRBV12-4,NA,TGTGCCAGCAGTTTCATAGGACAGGATGGTGGCAATCAGCCCCAGCATTTT,CASSFIGQDGGNQPQHF
TRBD1,TRBJ1-4,TRBV6-1,NA,TGTGCCAGCAGTGAAGGACAGGGGGCTGAAAAACTGTTTTTT,CASSEGQGAEKLFF
TRBD2,TRBJ2-7,TRBV7-2,many,TGTGCCAGCAGCTTAGTAGCGGGAGGGTCCGAGCAGTACTTC,CASSLVAGGSEQYF
NA,TRBJ2-3,TRBV5-6,many,TGTGCCAGCAGCTTGGGTGTCAGGGCTCACACAGATACGCAGTATTTT,CASSLGVRAHTDTQYF
NA,TRBJ1-6,TRBV25-1,NA,TGTGCCAGCAGTGAATCGGGGGGGGAAAATTCACCCCTCCACTTT,CASSESGGENSPLHF
NA,TRBJ2-2,TRBV28,few,TGTGCCACCGTCGGGACGAACACCGGGGAGCTGTTTTTT,CATVGTNTGELFF
NA,TRBJ2-7,TRBV7-9,NA,TGTGCCAGCAGCTTAGGCTCGGTGGGGGGCGAGCAGTACTTC,CASSLGSVGGEQYF
TRBD2,TRBJ2-2,TRBV9,NA,TGTGCCAGCAGCGGCAGCGGGGGGGCCAGCACCGGGGAGCTGTTTTTT,CASSGSGGASTGELFF
TRBD2,TRBJ2-1,TRBV5-1,many,TGCGCCAGCAGCTTGGCTAGCGGGGGGTTTAATGAGCAGTTCTTC,CASSLASGGFNEQFF
NA,TRBJ1-2,TRBV27,few,TGTGCCAGCAGCTCCCAACAGCGGGGGGGCTACACCTTC,CASSSQQRGGYTF
NA,TRBJ2-1,TRBV20-1,few,TGCAGTGCTATGCGGGTAGATGAGCAGTTCTTC,CSAMRVDEQFF
TRBD2,TRBJ2-1,TRBV20-1,few,TGCAGTGCCCGGACTAGCGGGAGCGTCTTCTACAATGAGCAGTTCTTC,CSARTSGSVFYNEQFF
TRBD2,TRBJ2-5,TRBV15,few,TGTGCCACCAGCCCCCGGGAGGCAGCGGGTGAACAAGAGACCCAGTACTTC,CATSPREAAGEQETQYF
TRBD2,TRBJ2-1,TRBV12-3/TRBV12-4,NA,TGTGCCAGCACTTCCGGACTAGCGGTATACAATGAGCAGTTCTTC,CASTSGLAVYNEQFF
NA,TRBJ1-2,TRBV30,few,TGTGCCTGGAGAGGACGGTACTATGGCTACACCTTC,CAWRGRYYGYTF
TRBD2,TRBJ2-1,TRBV5-1,NA,TGCGCCAGCAGCTTGGGGGGAGGAGCGGGGCTCTACAATGAGCAGTTCTTC,CASSLGGGAGLYNEQFF
NA,TRBJ1-5,TRBV28,few,TGTGCCAGCAGTTTTTTACAGGAAAATCAGCCCCAGCATTTT,CASSFLQENQPQHF
NA,TRBJ1-5,TRBV29-1,few,TGCAGCCACGGGTCTGGGCTAAATCAGCCCCAGCATTTT,CSHGSGLNQPQHF
TRBD2,TRBJ2-1,TRBV12-3/TRBV12-4,NA,TGTGCCAGCAGTGCCACCGGGACTAGGACGGCCAATGAGCAGTTCTTC,CASSATGTRTANEQFF
NA,TRBJ2-5,TRBV7-2,few,TGTGCCAGCAGCCGACTAGTTCAAGAGACCCAGTACTTC,CASSRLVQETQYF
NA,TRBJ2-3,TRBV2,many,TGTGCCAGCACCGGGGGGCTTACCATCATCGCAGATACGCAGTATTTT,CASTGGLTIIADTQYF
TRBD2,TRBJ2-1,TRBV28,few,TGTGCCAGCAGTTTATTGGGACTAGCGGGAGTAGGAAACAATGAGCAGTTCTTC,CASSLLGLAGVGNNEQFF
TRBD2,TRBJ2-1,TRBV4-1,NA,TGCGCCAGCAGCTTCCCCCCGGCGGGAGGGATGTACAATGAGCAGTTCTTC,CASSFPPAGGMYNEQFF
NA,TRBJ2-5,TRBV6-2/TRBV6-3,few,TGTGCCAGCAGTTACACCTCGGCGGGGCTCGAGACCCAGTACTTC,CASSYTSAGLETQYF
NA,TRBJ2-7,TRBV7-9,many,TGTGCCAGCAGCGATGACAGCTACGAGCAGTACTTC,CASSDDSYEQYF
NA,TRBJ2-7,TRBV3-1,NA,TGTGCCAGCAGCCCCGGGGGCTGGTTCCACGAGCAGTACTTC,CASSPGGWFHEQYF